This is a list of T cell receptor beta chains from one sample in a study of T cells in Graves' hyperthyroidism and ophthalmopathy. TCRdb reprocessed the multiplex PCR reads with MiXCR, giving one entry per CDR3 protein. The sample shows fewer than 350,000 distinct CDR3 sequences, 15% to 20% of them seen only once. Material for sequencing was blood. Every receptor here comes from a woman between 40 and 55 years old with Graves' ophthalmopathy. The CDR3 runs from the conserved cysteine through the conserved F or W. The order of the fields is clone size, D gene, J gene, V gene, CDR3 DNA, CDR3 protein. The D gene is left open where the match is weak. The size of a clone is reported for some rows only, either as once, few or many, or as a class for expanded clones.

clone size: many
D gene: TRBD1
J gene: TRBJ2-2
V gene: TRBV6-5
CDR3 DNA: TGTGCCAGCAGATACAGGGGTGGGGGGGAGCTGTTTTTT
CDR3 protein: CASRYRGGGELFF

clone size: many
D gene: TRBD2
J gene: TRBJ2-7
V gene: TRBV30
CDR3 DNA: TGTGCCTGGAGCCCCCCCGGGACTAGCGGGACCTACGAGCAGTACTTC
CDR3 protein: CAWSPPGTSGTYEQYF

clone size: many
D gene: TRBD1
J gene: TRBJ2-7
V gene: TRBV7-2
CDR3 DNA: TGTGCCAGCAGCTTAGTAGGGGGCGACAGGTACGAGCAGTACTTC
CDR3 protein: CASSLVGGDRYEQYF

clone size: many
D gene: TRBD1
J gene: TRBJ1-2
V gene: TRBV5-1
CDR3 DNA: TGCGCCAGCAGCTCGACGGACAGGGTGTCGGGCTACACCTTC
CDR3 protein: CASSSTDRVSGYTF

clone size: many
D gene: .
J gene: TRBJ2-6
V gene: TRBV27
CDR3 DNA: TGTGCCAGCAGTCCCTTACAGAGCTCTGGGGCCAACGTCCTGACTTTC
CDR3 protein: CASSPLQSSGANVLTF

clone size: many
D gene: .
J gene: TRBJ2-7
V gene: TRBV9
CDR3 DNA: TGTGCCAGCAGCGTACAGAGCGGCGGTGGGGACGAGCAGTACTTC
CDR3 protein: CASSVQSGGGDEQYF

clone size: .
D gene: TRBD1
J gene: TRBJ1-2
V gene: TRBV12-5
CDR3 DNA: TGTGCTAGTGGGCGACAGGGAGGCAACTATGGCTACACCTTC
CDR3 protein: CASGRQGGNYGYTF

clone size: .
D gene: TRBD1
J gene: TRBJ1-5
V gene: TRBV20-1
CDR3 DNA: TGCAGTGCTAGACCCCGACAGGGGGTATTCAATCAGCCCCAGCATTTT
CDR3 protein: CSARPRQGVFNQPQHF

clone size: many
D gene: .
J gene: TRBJ2-7
V gene: TRBV20-1
CDR3 DNA: TGCAGTGCTAGTACGGACTCTTACGAGCAGTACTTC
CDR3 protein: CSASTDSYEQYF

clone size: many
D gene: .
J gene: TRBJ2-5
V gene: TRBV27
CDR3 DNA: TGTGCCAGCAGTACAGGGACCTTGGAGACCCAGTACTTC
CDR3 protein: CASSTGTLETQYF

clone size: many
D gene: .
J gene: TRBJ1-2
V gene: TRBV5-1
CDR3 DNA: TGCGCCAGCAGACTGGAAGGTTGGAGTCGTAACTATGGCTACACCTTC
CDR3 protein: CASRLEGWSRNYGYTF

clone size: many
D gene: .
J gene: TRBJ1-5
V gene: TRBV12-3/TRBV12-4
CDR3 DNA: TGTGCCAGCCGGCCCCGGACAGGCAATCAGCCCCAGCATTTT
CDR3 protein: CASRPRTGNQPQHF

clone size: many
D gene: TRBD2
J gene: TRBJ2-7
V gene: TRBV5-1
CDR3 DNA: TGCGCCAGCAGCTCCCAAGCGGGGCGGACCTACGAGCAGTACTTC
CDR3 protein: CASSSQAGRTYEQYF

clone size: many
D gene: .
J gene: TRBJ1-1
V gene: TRBV3-1
CDR3 DNA: TGTGCCAGCAGCCAATTCGGGGCTAACACTGAAGCTTTCTTT
CDR3 protein: CASSQFGANTEAFF

clone size: many
D gene: .
J gene: TRBJ1-2
V gene: TRBV2
CDR3 DNA: TGTGCCAGCAGTGAAGCGCTTCGGGGAGGTGGCTACACCTTC
CDR3 protein: CASSEALRGGGYTF

clone size: many
D gene: .
J gene: TRBJ1-1
V gene: TRBV28
CDR3 DNA: TGTGCCAGCAGTTTTAAGGGTTGGGAAGCTTTCTTT
CDR3 protein: CASSFKGWEAFF

clone size: few
D gene: .
J gene: TRBJ1-1
V gene: TRBV28
CDR3 DNA: TGTGCCAGTAACACAGGGTGGGACACTGAAGCTTTCTTT
CDR3 protein: CASNTGWDTEAFF

clone size: .
D gene: .
J gene: TRBJ2-5
V gene: TRBV24-1
CDR3 DNA: TGTGCCACCAGTGATCCGACAGGAGGGGGCCAAGAGACCCAGTACTTC
CDR3 protein: CATSDPTGGGQETQYF

clone size: many
D gene: TRBD2
J gene: TRBJ2-7
V gene: TRBV29-1
CDR3 DNA: TGCAGCGTGAAGGCGGGAGCCTCCTACGAGCAGTACTTC
CDR3 protein: CSVKAGASYEQYF

clone size: .
D gene: .
J gene: TRBJ2-7
V gene: TRBV29-1
CDR3 DNA: TGCAGCGTCTCAAGAGGGGGGGGATCCGAGCAGTACTTC
CDR3 protein: CSVSRGGGSEQYF

clone size: many
D gene: .
J gene: TRBJ2-7
V gene: TRBV10-3
CDR3 DNA: TGTGCCATCAGTGAGTCTGGCCAGGCCTACGAGCAGTACTTC
CDR3 protein: CAISESGQAYEQYF

clone size: few
D gene: TRBD1
J gene: TRBJ2-7
V gene: TRBV15
CDR3 DNA: TGTGCCACCCGCAGAGACGGGACAGGGGTGTCCGAGCAGTACTTC
CDR3 protein: CATRRDGTGVSEQYF

clone size: many
D gene: .
J gene: TRBJ1-5
V gene: TRBV6-5
CDR3 DNA: TGTGCCAGCAGCCCCGACGGACTCCTGAGCAATCAGCCCCAGCATTTT
CDR3 protein: CASSPDGLLSNQPQHF

clone size: many
D gene: TRBD2
J gene: TRBJ2-5
V gene: TRBV12-3/TRBV12-4
CDR3 DNA: TGTGCCAGCAGTTTAGCGGTGGGAGGGCCAGAGACCCAGTACTTC
CDR3 protein: CASSLAVGGPETQYF

clone size: .
D gene: .
J gene: TRBJ1-3
V gene: TRBV30
CDR3 DNA: TGTGCCTGGAGTGTAGGCAGGGCTGCTGGAAGCACCATATATTTT
CDR3 protein: CAWSVGRAAGSTIYF

clone size: many
D gene: TRBD1
J gene: TRBJ2-7
V gene: TRBV20-1
CDR3 DNA: TGCAGTGCTACCGAAAGGACAGGGGCCTACTCTGAGCAGTACTTC
CDR3 protein: CSATERTGAYSEQYF

clone size: many
D gene: .
J gene: TRBJ1-5
V gene: TRBV11-1
CDR3 DNA: TGTGCCAGCAGCTTATCTCTTGACCAGCCCCAGCATTTT
CDR3 protein: CASSLSLDQPQHF

clone size: once
D gene: .
J gene: TRBJ2-7
V gene: TRBV12-3/TRBV12-4
CDR3 DNA: TGTGCCAGCAGCCGGGCGACAGATTTTTCCTACGAGCAGTACTTC
CDR3 protein: CASSRATDFSYEQYF

clone size: many
D gene: TRBD1
J gene: TRBJ1-5
V gene: TRBV15
CDR3 DNA: TGTGCCACCGCCCGCCCTCAGGGGGCAGTTTGGCCCCAGCATTTT
CDR3 protein: CATARPQGAVWPQHF

clone size: few
D gene: .
J gene: TRBJ1-1
V gene: TRBV5-1
CDR3 DNA: TGCGCCAGCAGCTCCCTAGACACGAACACTGAAGCTTTCTTT
CDR3 protein: CASSSLDTNTEAFF

clone size: many
D gene: .
J gene: TRBJ2-7
V gene: TRBV13
CDR3 DNA: TGTGCCAGCAGCTTAGGGTCGTCCGATGGGTCGAGGGAGCAGTACTTC
CDR3 protein: CASSLGSSDGSREQYF

clone size: many
D gene: .
J gene: TRBJ1-2
V gene: TRBV28
CDR3 DNA: TGTGCCAGCAGTTCCCGGACAAAACTAAACTATGGCTACACCTTC
CDR3 protein: CASSSRTKLNYGYTF

clone size: many
D gene: .
J gene: TRBJ1-1
V gene: TRBV7-2
CDR3 DNA: TGTGCCAGCAGCTTACAAGTTTTGAACACTGAAGCTTTCTTT
CDR3 protein: CASSLQVLNTEAFF

clone size: .
D gene: .
J gene: TRBJ2-7
V gene: TRBV19
CDR3 DNA: TGTGCCAGTAGGCTGCAAGCAGGTTCCTACGAGCAGTACTTC
CDR3 protein: CASRLQAGSYEQYF

clone size: many
D gene: .
J gene: TRBJ2-2
V gene: TRBV3-1
CDR3 DNA: TGTGCCAGCAGCCCTCAGACTTATCGCGCCGGGGAGCTGTTTTTT
CDR3 protein: CASSPQTYRAGELFF

clone size: many
D gene: .
J gene: TRBJ2-7
V gene: TRBV11-2
CDR3 DNA: TGTGCCAGCAGTGGGACAACCTCCTACGAGCAGTACTTC
CDR3 protein: CASSGTTSYEQYF

clone size: many
D gene: .
J gene: TRBJ1-1
V gene: TRBV20-1
CDR3 DNA: TGCAGTGCTAGATACAGGTTCGATTCTTTCTTT
CDR3 protein: CSARYRFDSFF

clone size: many
D gene: .
J gene: TRBJ2-7
V gene: TRBV5-1
CDR3 DNA: TGCGCCAGCAGCTTTGGATGGGGTTACGAGCAGTACTTC
CDR3 protein: CASSFGWGYEQYF

clone size: many
D gene: .
J gene: TRBJ2-5
V gene: TRBV12-3/TRBV12-4
CDR3 DNA: TGTGCCAGCAGTACAACCATGACGGGGGAGACCCAGTACTTC
CDR3 protein: CASSTTMTGETQYF

clone size: many
D gene: TRBD2
J gene: TRBJ2-2
V gene: TRBV10-2
CDR3 DNA: TGCGCCAGCAGTGAGTCGAGCGGGGGGAAGACCGGGGAGCTGTTTTTT
CDR3 protein: CASSESSGGKTGELFF

clone size: once
D gene: .
J gene: TRBJ1-5
V gene: TRBV24-1
CDR3 DNA: TGTGCCACCGGGGGGGGTCGTGATAGCAATCAGCCCCAGCATTTT
CDR3 protein: CATGGGRDSNQPQHF

clone size: .
D gene: .
J gene: TRBJ2-7
V gene: TRBV27
CDR3 DNA: TGTGCCAGCAGTCCGCGACAGGCTTCATACGAGCAGTACTTC
CDR3 protein: CASSPRQASYEQYF

clone size: many
D gene: .
J gene: TRBJ2-2
V gene: TRBV12-3/TRBV12-4
CDR3 DNA: TGTGCCAGCAGCCCCACGGGCGCCGGGGAGCTGTTTTTT
CDR3 protein: CASSPTGAGELFF

clone size: .
D gene: .
J gene: TRBJ2-7
V gene: TRBV6-5
CDR3 DNA: TGTGCCAGCAGTTACTGGACGGAGAAGGGCTACGAGCAGTACTTC
CDR3 protein: CASSYWTEKGYEQYF

clone size: .
D gene: TRBD2
J gene: TRBJ2-5
V gene: TRBV6-2/TRBV6-3
CDR3 DNA: TGTGCCAGCAACGAACCACCGGGACTAGCGGGAGCCGCAGAGACCCAGTACTTC
CDR3 protein: CASNEPPGLAGAAETQYF

clone size: .
D gene: .
J gene: TRBJ2-7
V gene: TRBV27
CDR3 DNA: TGTGCCAGCAGTTTATCCCAGACGGGCTCCTACGAGCAGTACTTC
CDR3 protein: CASSLSQTGSYEQYF

clone size: few
D gene: .
J gene: TRBJ1-1
V gene: TRBV4-2
CDR3 DNA: TGTGCCAGCAGCCAGTCAGGGACGAATTTTAAAGCTTTCTTT
CDR3 protein: CASSQSGTNFKAFF

clone size: many
D gene: TRBD2
J gene: TRBJ2-1
V gene: TRBV12-5
CDR3 DNA: TGTGCTAGTGGTTCCCAGGTCGGGGGGAGGGCAGTCAATGAGCAGTTCTTC
CDR3 protein: CASGSQVGGRAVNEQFF

clone size: many
D gene: .
J gene: TRBJ2-7
V gene: TRBV28
CDR3 DNA: TGTGCCAGCAGTTTATGGGGAGTAGTTTACGAGCAGTACTTC
CDR3 protein: CASSLWGVVYEQYF

clone size: few
D gene: TRBD1
J gene: TRBJ1-1
V gene: TRBV18
CDR3 DNA: TGTGCCAGCTCGGTTAAGGGGGCGGCGACTGAAGCTTTCTTT
CDR3 protein: CASSVKGAATEAFF

clone size: .
D gene: .
J gene: TRBJ1-5
V gene: TRBV19
CDR3 DNA: TGTGCCAGTAGTACACAGGAGCTTAAACTTGATCAGCCCCAGCATTTT
CDR3 protein: CASSTQELKLDQPQHF

clone size: .
D gene: TRBD2
J gene: TRBJ2-7
V gene: TRBV29-1
CDR3 DNA: TGCAGCGTTGAAGATCCTACTAGCGGGAGTAACTCCTACGAGCAGTACTTC
CDR3 protein: CSVEDPTSGSNSYEQYF

clone size: many
D gene: .
J gene: TRBJ2-5
V gene: TRBV4-1
CDR3 DNA: TGCGCCAGCAGCCAAGTCGAGAGGCGGCAAGAGACCCAGTACTTC
CDR3 protein: CASSQVERRQETQYF

clone size: many
D gene: TRBD1
J gene: TRBJ1-2
V gene: TRBV12-3/TRBV12-4
CDR3 DNA: TGTGCCAGCAGCCCAGACAGGGGCTATGGCTACACCTTC
CDR3 protein: CASSPDRGYGYTF

clone size: many
D gene: .
J gene: TRBJ1-1
V gene: TRBV2
CDR3 DNA: TGTGCCAGCATACGGGGGCGGAACACTGAAGCTTTCTTT
CDR3 protein: CASIRGRNTEAFF